The entry below gives a single T cell receptor beta chain sequence along with its context. This sample was included in a study of blood T cell repertoires in COVID-19. Overall study context: Samples came from the United States, Italy and Spain, spanning acute and convalescent COVID-19. T cells, B-cell-depleted T cells, or PBMCs provided the cDNA or gDNA that served as material.

The CDR3 has 21 residues. Germline V gene sequence: CDR1 GTSNPN, CDR2 SVGIG (reference sequence). V gave up 0 bases and J gave up 0 bases; unmatched junction bases: 20. Per the original data handling: Estimates of nucleated cell counts were drawn from the amplification of reference gene primers. Sequencing was performed with immunoSEQ multiplex PCR; in TCRdb, only in-frame clones are kept and a portion is missing. The V and J calls and clone size were taken over from that table, and D and trimming were inferred from the DNA. The data show 350,000 to 450,000 clones, with around 90% seen just once and about 1.2% held by the top ten.

The chain has TRBV30 and TRBJ2-7; TRBD2 matches 10 bases. This receptor was taken from a man aged 40-49 years with acute or convalescent COVID-19. Sequences were obtained from peripheral blood. The CDR3 coding sequence is TGTGCCTGGAGTGTACGGGATGGGGTAGCGGGAGGAGGGGGAAGCTCCTACGAGCAGTACTTC. Its translation is CAWSVRDGVAGGGGSSYEQYF.